These T cell receptor beta chains were read from a single sample in a study of T cells in Graves' hyperthyroidism and ophthalmopathy. One entry per CDR3 protein results from TCRdb running MiXCR on the multiplex PCR reads. The table has roughly 350,000 distinct CDR3 sequences, about 14% seen once; the top ten hold 15% to 20%. Source material: blood. The receptors shown here come from a woman in her 30s with Graves' ophthalmopathy. Both conserved end residues are part of each CDR3. Fields, in order: clone size, CDR3 length, V gene, CDR3 protein. Size is omitted from some rows. Given values are once, few, many or a class for expanded clones.

many | 16 | TRBV6-2/TRBV6-3 | CASSYIGGRRSTEAFF
- | 16 | TRBV11-2 | CASSLGRTASGYEQYF
many | 16 | TRBV7-9 | CASSPVGGGENTEAFF
many | 10 | TRBV20-1 | CSAAFVEAFF
many | 15 | TRBV6-1 | CASRQTGIGGSPLHF
- | 12 | TRBV25-1 | CASSSGYGGYTF
many | 15 | TRBV28 | CASSRAGSSYNEQFF
many | 14 | TRBV18 | CASSPRDIGTEAFF
many | 14 | TRBV4-1 | CASSQETGSYGYTF
once | 17 | TRBV6-2/TRBV6-3 | CASRARTGTGVNQPQHF
many | 16 | TRBV2 | CASSGQGALRSNEQFF